The 27 T cell receptor beta chains reported below all come from one sample, sequenced in a study of identical twins (dated by TCRdb to the mid-2010s). The receptor library was made with 5' RACE. TCRdb records Illumina HiSeq 2000 as the sequencer. TCRdb passed the public sequencing reads through fastp at Q25 and MiXCR, retaining productive beta sequences. Each CDR3 protein appears once, grouped with its most common genes and DNA. The sample table lists some 500,000 distinct CDR3 sequences, over 12% of them with a count of one. Of the sample, 0.4% to 0.55% is held by the ten largest clones. These records were also assigned to another study, of yellow fever vaccine responses in identical twins.

The material sequenced was CD4+ T cells sorted from blood. The source of these receptors is a woman aged 18-29 years in good health.

The chain carries TRBV6-5 and TRBJ2-7; a weak D match, TRBD2 (6 bases). Germline CDR1 reads MNHEY; CDR2 reads SVGAGI. The length of the CDR3 is 15 residues. Trimming took 2 bases from V and 11 from J, leaving 22 bases between them. The CDR3 loop reads CASSYLGSSATSKYF. For the CDR3, the DNA is TGTGCCAGCAGTTACCTTGGTTCGTCAGCTACTAGCAAGTACTTC.

This clonotype has more than one count but fewer than ten. The chain uses TRBV2 and TRBJ2-7; the D gene is possibly TRBD2 (6 bases). The CDR3 is 14 residues long. Trimming shortened V by 2 bases and J by 3 bases, and 11 bases separated the two germline ends. Per the germline V gene, CDR1 is SNHLY and CDR2 is FYNNEI. CDR3 nucleotides: TGTGCCAGCAGTGAAACGCCCGGGGGCTACGAGCAGTACTTC. Translating it yields CASSETPGGYEQYF.

The V gene is TRBV12-3 or TRBV12-4, the J gene TRBJ2-2, with 10 bases fitting TRBD2. The CDR3 runs 17 residues. V trimming: 3 bases; J trimming: 3 bases; junction bases outside the gene matches: 7. The CDR3 protein is CASSFPGLAVYTGELFF. The CDR3 bases are TGTGCCAGCAGTTTCCCTGGACTAGCGGTATACACCGGGGAGCTGTTTTTT.

The genes are TRBV30 and TRBJ1-1; D not resolved. This CDR3 contains 12 residues. V was clipped by 0 bases and J by 5 bases, with 7 bases between them. Germline-derived CDR1 and CDR2 are GTSNPN and SVGIG (reference sequence). CDR3 nucleotides: TGTGCCTGGAGTGTAGATGGGACTGAAGCTTTCTTT. Amino acid sequence: CAWSVDGTEAFF.

This clonotype was seen just once. This chain joins TRBV18 and TRBJ2-3; D unclear. Germline V CDR1 and CDR2: KGHSH, LQKENI. The CDR3 has 12 amino acids. Deletions cut 5 bases from V and 4 bases from J, with 7 bases between. DNA for the CDR3: TGTGCCAGCTCAGACAATCCAGATACGCAGTATTTT. Its protein is CASSDNPDTQYF.

This clonotype was picked up a small number of times. The chain couples TRBV20-1 to TRBJ2-1, with D uncertain. The V gene's germline CDR1 is DFQATT and CDR2 SNEGSKA (reference sequence). Trimming removed 1 base from V and 10 bases from J, with 8 bases in between. There are 11 residues in the CDR3. In DNA form, the CDR3 reads TGCAGTGCTAGAGTTCTAGGCGAGCAGTTCTTC. The encoded protein is CSARVLGEQFF.

This clonotype has a handful of counts. The V and J genes are TRBV20-1 and TRBJ1-2; TRBD1 matches 9 bases. Germline V gene data show CDR1 as DFQATT and CDR2 as SNEGSKA (reference sequence). The V gene end was trimmed by 4 bases and the J gene end by 7 bases; junction bases not matched to a gene: 7. The CDR3 spans 13 residues. The CDR3 here is CSATKGQGGGYTF. As DNA, the CDR3 is TGCAGTGCTACCAAGGGACAGGGAGGTGGCTACACCTTC.

The CDR3 DNA is TGTGCCACCAGTGATTTGTCACTAGCTGACACAGATACGCAGTATTTT. The encoded protein is CATSDLSLADTDTQYF. The chain links TRBV24-1 to TRBJ2-3; possible D gene TRBD2, 6 bases. Germline CDR1 and CDR2: KGHDR and SFDVKD. The CDR3 runs to 16 residues. Trimming removed 0 bases from V and 2 bases from J, with 11 bases in between.

The chain combines TRBV11-2 with TRBJ2-7, with TRBD2 identical over 10 bases. J was trimmed by 6 bases and V by 4 bases; bases with no gene match: 6. CDR1 is SGHAT, CDR2 FQNNGV, per germline. CDR3 length equals 14 residues. In DNA, the CDR3 is TGTGCCAGCAGCTCCCTAGCGGGAGCTGTCGAGCAGTACTTC. Its protein is CASSSLAGAVEQYF.

This clonotype occurred many times. This rearrangement joins TRBV5-1 to TRBJ2-1, with 13 bases lining up with TRBD2. J was trimmed by 7 bases and V by 1 base; bases with no gene match: 2. This CDR3 is built from 15 residues. Germline lookup yields CDR1 SGHRS and CDR2 YFSETQ. The CDR3 nucleotides are TGCGCCAGCAGCTTGACTAGCGGGGGGGCGAATGAGCAGTTCTTC. Translation: CASSLTSGGANEQFF.

This rearrangement joins TRBV10-3 to TRBJ2-2; a possible D gene is TRBD1 (5 bases). The CDR3 covers 16 residues. Germline CDR1 is ENHRY and CDR2 is SYGVKD. The V and J ends lost 6 bases and 8 bases respectively, with 22 bases between them. The CDR3 DNA is TGTGCCATCAGAACCTCGCCACAGGCTTATTTTGGGGAGCTGTTTTTT. Its protein is CAIRTSPQAYFGELFF.

This clonotype was counted ten times or more. CDR3 in amino acids: CASSFTGASSGNTIYF. The CDR3 nucleotides are TGTGCCAGCAGTTTCACAGGGGCTAGCTCTGGAAACACCATATATTTT. The chain employs TRBV27 and TRBJ1-3; 7 nucleotides agree with TRBD1. Germline trimming cut 3 bases from V and 0 bases from J; bases unmatched to any gene: 5. CDR1 and CDR2 (germline): MNHEY, SMNVEV (reference sequence). This CDR3 region has 16 residues.

The chain employs TRBV12-3 or TRBV12-4 and TRBJ1-2; 10 bases line up with TRBD1. V gave up 6 bases and J gave up 6 bases; unmatched junction bases: 4. The CDR3 has 13 residues. The CDR3: CASSQDRGHGYTF. The CDR3 bases are TGTGCCAGCAGCCAAGACAGGGGGCATGGCTACACCTTC.

This clonotype appeared a few times. The CDR3 end shows no conserved phenylalanine or tryptophan, and so a read error is likely. The DNA is omitted, as the CDR3 cannot be located on it reliably, and the CDR3 follows TCRdb's listing. The V gene is TRBV6-5, the J gene TRBJ2-3. Germline assignment: CDR1 MNHEY and CDR2 SVGAGI. Termini included, the CDR3 measures 13 amino acids. The CDR3: CASSYLEYFTVSS.

V usage is TRBV18 and J usage is TRBJ2-7, with D maybe TRBD1 (6 bases). This CDR3 is 14 amino acids long. CDR1 is KGHSH, CDR2 LQKENI, per germline. Trimming removed 6 bases from V and 6 bases from J, with 18 bases in between. The CDR3 sequence: CASSQSGARREQYF. DNA for the CDR3: TGTGCCAGCTCGCAGTCAGGGGCGCGGCGCGAGCAGTACTTC.

This clonotype was seen repeatedly, ten times or more. V gene TRBV10-3 combines with J gene TRBJ2-2; possibly TRBD1 for D (6 bases). Between the trimmed V and J ends, which lost 8 bases and 0 bases, there was a span of 13 bases. There are 15 residues in the CDR3. Germline assignment: CDR1 ENHRY and CDR2 SYGVKD. CDR3 in amino acids: CAIRSGQTNTGELFF. CDR3 in DNA: TGTGCCATCCGAAGTGGACAGACGAACACCGGGGAGCTGTTTTTT.

The rearrangement uses TRBV12-5 and TRBJ2-1; TRBD2 agrees at 13 bases. The J segment lost 9 bases and the V segment lost 5 bases, leaving 10 bases of the junction unmatched. The germline V gene has CDR1 LGHNT and CDR2 FRNRAP. The CDR3 contains 16 residues. The CDR3 protein is CASGTLLAGGPFEQFF. CDR3 sequence (DNA): TGTGCTAGTGGTACCCTACTAGCGGGAGGGCCTTTTGAGCAGTTCTTC.

This clonotype was found a few times. This rearrangement joins TRBV20-1 to TRBJ2-2, with 8 bases that match TRBD2. CDR3 size: 17 residues. The V gene's germline CDR1 is DFQATT and CDR2 SNEGSKA (reference sequence). Trimming at V came to 0 bases and at J to 3 bases, leaving 9 bases not matched to a gene. The CDR3, as DNA: TGCAGTGCTAGAGATCCAGCGGGGGCACCTGACACCGGGGAGCTGTTTTTT. Translation: CSARDPAGAPDTGELFF.

A few counts support this clonotype. The V call is TRBV15, the J call TRBJ1-5; D is possibly TRBD1 (6 bases). This CDR3 comprises 16 residues. Trimming removed 1 base at V and 0 bases at J, with 10 bases between. Per the germline V gene, CDR1 is LNHNV and CDR2 is YYDKDF (reference sequence). CDR3 bases: TGTGCCACCAGCAGAGGGGGGACAAATAGCAATCAGCCCCAGCATTTT. Translated, it gives CATSRGGTNSNQPQHF. Drawing the rest from reference TRBV15 and TRBJ1-5, the complete variable domain is DAMVIQNPRYQVTQFGKPVTLSCSQTLNHNVMYWYQQKSSQAPKLLFHYYDKDFNNEADTPDNFQSRRPNTSFCFLDIRSPGLGDTAMYLCATSRGGTNSNQPQHFGDGTRLSIL.

The rearrangement links TRBV6-2 or TRBV6-3 to TRBJ2-7, with D unclear. V dropped 2 bases and J dropped 3 bases, with 8 bases sitting between them. CDR3 length: 13 residues. The germline V gene encodes CDR1 MNHEY and CDR2 SVGEGT. The CDR3 nucleotides read TGTGCCAGCAGTTACCGGATTAACTACGAGCAGTACTTC. As protein: CASSYRINYEQYF.

This clonotype was seen many times. The chain employs TRBV20-1 and TRBJ2-3; 10 nucleotides match TRBD2. Trimming cost V 2 bases and J 1 base; bases outside gene matches: 0. The CDR3 runs to 14 residues. Germline loops: CDR1 DFQATT, CDR2 SNEGSKA (reference sequence). The CDR3 sequence is CSARLAGGTDTQYF. CDR3 DNA: TGCAGTGCTAGACTAGCGGGAGGCACAGATACGCAGTATTTT.

This rearrangement joins TRBV20-1 to TRBJ2-1; D gene ambiguous. CDR1 is DFQATT and CDR2 is SNEGSKA in the germline V gene (reference sequence). The V end lost 4 bases, the J end lost 6 bases, and 28 bases lay between the germline ends. This CDR3 contains 18 residues. CDR3 nucleotides: TGCAGTGCTAACGGGCACCGAAAACAGAGGCCGTCGACCAATGAGCAGTTCTTC. This sequence encodes CSANGHRKQRPSTNEQFF.

This chain connects TRBV25-1 to TRBJ1-2; D perhaps matches TRBD1 (6 bases). Between the trimmed V and J ends, which lost 6 bases and 4 bases, there was a span of 18 bases. Germline lookup yields CDR1 MGHDK and CDR2 SYGVNS. CDR3 length: 15 residues. Here the CDR3 reads CASRATVDRIYGYTF. CDR3 DNA: TGTGCCAGCAGGGCTACCGTCGACAGGATCTATGGCTACACCTTC.

The V and J genes are TRBV2 and TRBJ2-7; 10 bases map to TRBD1. This CDR3 comprises 13 residues. Germline V gives CDR1 SNHLY, CDR2 FYNNEI. The V and J ends lost 5 bases and 8 bases, in that order; junction bases with no gene match: 6. The chain's CDR3 is CASSSGTGVKQYF. The CDR3 region has the DNA TGTGCCAGCAGTTCCGGGACAGGGGTTAAGCAGTACTTC. Looking up the rest from reference TRBV2 and TRBJ2-7 gives the full variable domain: EPEVTQTPSHQVTQMGQEVILRCVPISNHLYFYWYRQILGQKVEFLVSFYNNEISEKSEIFDDQFSVERPDGSNFTLKIRSTKLEDSAMYFCASSSGTGVKQYFGPGTRLTVT.

This clonotype has just a few counts. The rearrangement uses TRBV6-5 and TRBJ2-3; TRBD1 might be the D (5 bases). This CDR3 comprises 16 residues. Trimming took off 6 bases at V and 2 bases at J, with 18 bases between the two ends. Germline CDR1 reads MNHEY; CDR2 reads SVGAGI. The CDR3 DNA reads TGTGCCAGCAGGTCTAAGGGGTCCCCCCCCACAGATACGCAGTATTTT. Its protein is CASRSKGSPPTDTQYF.

As DNA, the CDR3 is TGCGCCAGCAGTGAGAAGGGTTTTGACGAGCAGTACTTC. Its protein is CASSEKGFDEQYF. The J gene is TRBJ2-7, the V gene TRBV10-1; D is ambiguous. The germline V gene encodes CDR1 WNHNN and CDR2 SYGVQD (reference sequence). CDR3 length: 13 residues. Trimming shortened V by 2 bases and J by 5 bases, and 10 bases separated the two germline ends.

This clonotype was picked up a small number of times. The chain has TRBV11-2 and TRBJ2-2; TRBD2 matches at 9 bases. The germline V gene encodes CDR1 SGHAT and CDR2 FQNNGV. Trimming cost V 4 bases and J 7 bases; bases outside gene matches: 7. This CDR3 has 15 amino acids. In nucleotides, the CDR3 is TGTGCCAGCAGCTCTAGCGGGGCCCGGGGCGGGGAGCTGTTTTTT. Translated, it gives CASSSSGARGGELFF.